This T cell receptor (beta chain) was sequenced during a study of T cells in Graves' hyperthyroidism and ophthalmopathy. TCR beta CDR3 region amplification was performed from RNA transcripts. HTBI primers were used for first-round RT-PCR of the TCR CDR3. Each CDR3 protein is one row after TCRdb ran MiXCR on the multiplex PCR reads. The data contain hundreds of thousands of distinct CDR3 sequences, 15% to 17% of them singletons. This CDR3 has 13 residues. Germline lookup yields CDR1 MGHRA and CDR2 YSYEKL. Unmatched junction bases numbered 3, after V lost 6 bases and J lost 6 bases. The gene calls are TRBV4-1 and TRBJ2-4; 9 bases line up with TRBD1. The sequenced sample was blood. This TCR was recovered from a woman aged 18-35 years with Graves' hyperthyroidism. The DNA for the CDR3 is TGCGCCAGCAGGGGGACAGGGCGAAACATTCAGTACTTC. Protein product: CASRGTGRNIQYF.